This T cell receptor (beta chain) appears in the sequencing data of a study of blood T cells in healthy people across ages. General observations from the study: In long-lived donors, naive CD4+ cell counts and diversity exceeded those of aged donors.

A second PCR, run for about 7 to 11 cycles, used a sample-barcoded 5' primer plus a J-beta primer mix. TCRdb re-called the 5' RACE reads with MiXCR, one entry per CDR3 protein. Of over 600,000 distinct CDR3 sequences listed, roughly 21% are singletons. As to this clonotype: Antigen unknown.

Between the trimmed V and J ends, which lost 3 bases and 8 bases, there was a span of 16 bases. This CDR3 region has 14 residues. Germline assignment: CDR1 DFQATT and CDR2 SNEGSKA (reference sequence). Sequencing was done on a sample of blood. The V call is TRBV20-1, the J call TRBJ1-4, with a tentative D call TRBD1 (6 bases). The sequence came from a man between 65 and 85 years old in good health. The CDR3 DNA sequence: TGCAGTGCTAGTATCAGGGGAGTAAACGAAAAACTGTTTTTT. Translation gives CSASIRGVNEKLFF.